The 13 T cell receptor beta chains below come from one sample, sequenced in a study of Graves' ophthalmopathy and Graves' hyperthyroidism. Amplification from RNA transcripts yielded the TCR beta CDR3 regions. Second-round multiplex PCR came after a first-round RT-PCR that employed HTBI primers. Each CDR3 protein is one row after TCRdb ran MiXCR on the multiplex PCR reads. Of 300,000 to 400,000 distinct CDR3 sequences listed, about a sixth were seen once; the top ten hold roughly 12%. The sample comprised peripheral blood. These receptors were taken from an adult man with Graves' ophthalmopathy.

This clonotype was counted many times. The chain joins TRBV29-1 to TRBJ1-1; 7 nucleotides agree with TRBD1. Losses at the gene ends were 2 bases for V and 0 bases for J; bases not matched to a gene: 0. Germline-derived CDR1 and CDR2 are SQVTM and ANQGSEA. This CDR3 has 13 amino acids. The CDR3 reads CSVETGVNTEAFF. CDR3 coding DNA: TGCAGCGTTGAAACAGGGGTGAACACTGAAGCTTTCTTT.

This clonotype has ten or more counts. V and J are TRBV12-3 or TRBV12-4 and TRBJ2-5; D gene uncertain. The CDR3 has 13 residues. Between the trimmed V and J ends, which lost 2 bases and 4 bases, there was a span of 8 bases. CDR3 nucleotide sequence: TGTGCCAGCAGTTTATGGCAGAGAGAGACCCAGTACTTC. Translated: CASSLWQRETQYF.

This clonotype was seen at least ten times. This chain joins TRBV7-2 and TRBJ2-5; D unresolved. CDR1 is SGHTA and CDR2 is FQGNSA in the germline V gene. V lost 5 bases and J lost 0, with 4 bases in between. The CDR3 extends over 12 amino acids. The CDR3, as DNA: TGTGCCAGCAGCCCGCACCAAGAGACCCAGTACTTC. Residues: CASSPHQETQYF.

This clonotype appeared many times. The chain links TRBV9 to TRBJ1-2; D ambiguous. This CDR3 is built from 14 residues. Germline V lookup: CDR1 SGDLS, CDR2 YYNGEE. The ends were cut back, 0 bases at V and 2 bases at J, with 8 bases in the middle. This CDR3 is CASSVGVDNYGYTF. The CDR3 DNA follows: TGTGCCAGCAGCGTAGGTGTTGACAACTATGGCTACACCTTC.

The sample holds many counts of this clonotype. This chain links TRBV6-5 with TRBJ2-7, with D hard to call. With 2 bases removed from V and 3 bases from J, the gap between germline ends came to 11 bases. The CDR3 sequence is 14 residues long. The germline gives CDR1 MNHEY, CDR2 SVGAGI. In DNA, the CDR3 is TGTGCCAGCAGTTACGGCACAGCTAACTACGAGCAGTACTTC. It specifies CASSYGTANYEQYF.

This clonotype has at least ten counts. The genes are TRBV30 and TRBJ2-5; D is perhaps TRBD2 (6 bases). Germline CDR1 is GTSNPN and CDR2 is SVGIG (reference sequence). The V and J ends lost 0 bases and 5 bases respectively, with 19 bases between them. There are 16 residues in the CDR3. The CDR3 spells CAWSVMLAQVGETQYF. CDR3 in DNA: TGTGCCTGGAGTGTAATGCTAGCGCAAGTAGGGGAGACCCAGTACTTC.

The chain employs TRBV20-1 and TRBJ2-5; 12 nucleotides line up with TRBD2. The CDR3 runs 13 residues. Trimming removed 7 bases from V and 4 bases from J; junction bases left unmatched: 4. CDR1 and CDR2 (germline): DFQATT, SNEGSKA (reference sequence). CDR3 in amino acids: CSVKGLAGETQYF. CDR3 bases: TGCAGTGTCAAGGGACTAGCGGGAGAGACCCAGTACTTC.

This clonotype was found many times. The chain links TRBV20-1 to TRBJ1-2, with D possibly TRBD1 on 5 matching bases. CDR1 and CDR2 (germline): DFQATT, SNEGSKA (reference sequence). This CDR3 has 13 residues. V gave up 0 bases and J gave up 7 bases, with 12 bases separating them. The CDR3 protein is CSARDRAISGYTF. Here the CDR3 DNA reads TGCAGTGCTAGAGACAGGGCGATCAGTGGCTACACCTTC.

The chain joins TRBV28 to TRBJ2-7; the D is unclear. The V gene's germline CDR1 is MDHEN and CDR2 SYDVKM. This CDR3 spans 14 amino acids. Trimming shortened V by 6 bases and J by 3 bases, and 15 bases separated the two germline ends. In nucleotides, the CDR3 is TGTGCCAGCAGCCTGTATGTAGGCTTCTACGAGCAGTACTTC. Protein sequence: CASSLYVGFYEQYF. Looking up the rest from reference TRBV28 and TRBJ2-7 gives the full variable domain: DVKVTQSSRYLVKRTGEKVFLECVQDMDHENMFWYRQDPGLGLRLIYFSYDVKMKEKGDIPEGYSVSREKKERFSLILESASTNQTSMYLCASSLYVGFYEQYFGPGTRLTVT.

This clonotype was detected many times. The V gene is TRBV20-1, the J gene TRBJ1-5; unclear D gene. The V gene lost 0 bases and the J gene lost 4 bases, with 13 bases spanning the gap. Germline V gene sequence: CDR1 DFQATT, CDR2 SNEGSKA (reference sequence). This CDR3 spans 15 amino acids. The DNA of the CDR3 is TGCAGTGCTAGAGATCAACGGAACCCGAATCAGCCCCAGCATTTT. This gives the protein CSARDQRNPNQPQHF.

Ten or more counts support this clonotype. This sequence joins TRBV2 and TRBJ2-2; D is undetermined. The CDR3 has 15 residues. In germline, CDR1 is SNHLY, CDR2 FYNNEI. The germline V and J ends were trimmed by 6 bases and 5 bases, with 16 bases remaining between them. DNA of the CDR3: TGTGCCAGCAGCGCAACTATTACTTTGACCGGGGAGCTGTTTTTT. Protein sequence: CASSATITLTGELFF.

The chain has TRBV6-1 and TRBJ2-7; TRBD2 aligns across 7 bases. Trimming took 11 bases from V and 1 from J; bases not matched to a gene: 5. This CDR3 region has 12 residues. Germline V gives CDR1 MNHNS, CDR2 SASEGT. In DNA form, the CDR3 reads TGTGCCGAAGGGAGGGGTTCCTACGAGCAGTACTTC. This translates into CAEGRGSYEQYF.

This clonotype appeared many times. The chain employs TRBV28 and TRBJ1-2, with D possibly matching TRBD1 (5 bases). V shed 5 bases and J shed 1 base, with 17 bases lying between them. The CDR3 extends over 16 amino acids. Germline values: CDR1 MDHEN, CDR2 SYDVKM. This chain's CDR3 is CASSPGSLRGNYGYTF. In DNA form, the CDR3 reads TGTGCCAGCAGTCCCGGATCGCTAAGGGGTAACTATGGCTACACCTTC.